This T cell receptor beta chain was captured by sequencing in a study of CD8 T cells in ankylosing spondylitis. Whole-study findings and limits: CD8+ cells made up the disease-linked clones, which were relatively rare in peripheral blood. Characteristic, it appeared, of ankylosing spondylitis blood was a TCR beta motif of several highly homologous variants.

Ten or more counts support this clonotype. The antigen is undetermined. TCRdb used MiXCR to reprocess the 5' RACE reads, holding one entry per CDR3 protein. The sample lists about 210,000 distinct CDR3 sequences, approximately 7.3% occurring once. The CDR3 loop spans 13 amino acids. The ends lost 10 bases at V and 7 bases at J; junction bases unmatched: 13. The specimen was blood, either unsorted or a sorted T cell fraction (not recorded which). This clonotype originated in a male donor with ankylosing spondylitis. V and J are TRBV12-3 or TRBV12-4 and TRBJ2-7; 7 nucleotides match TRBD2. For the CDR3, the DNA is TGTGCCATCTCCAGCGGGGTATCTGAGGAGCAGTACTTC. Its protein is CAISSGVSEEQYF.